The 19 T cell receptor beta chains below all came from one sample that was sequenced in a study of beta chain features in type 1 diabetes (dated by TCRdb to between 2017 and 2018). Study-level results and caveats: Type 1 diabetes patients showed a moderate but significant shortening of TCRB CDR3 length in all four CD4+ subsets.

The library was prepared using the immunoSEQ multiplex PCR assay. The entire isolated RNA was reverse transcribed using the High Capacity cDNA Reverse Transcription Kit, and thus expressed TCRB transcripts were sequenced. As stored in TCRdb, this immuneACCESS dataset retains in-frame rearrangements with V and J assigned. A fraction of the clones does not appear; measured against another copy, unresolved V genes explain less than half of the discrepancy, and the remainder lacks a known reason. The sample table records hundreds of thousands of clones; about 11% of these occur just once. The ten largest clones add up to approximately 0.015% of the sample. These receptors have no known antigen. The sample consisted of naive CD4+ T cells from blood. The cell subset or site label for this specimen denotes: true naive CD4+ T cells. These receptors originate from a man aged 30-40 years with type 1 diabetes.

This clone was counted between two and nine times. The chain links TRBV19 to TRBJ2-7, with D possibly matching TRBD2 (5 bases). The germline gives CDR1 LNHDA, CDR2 SQIVND (reference sequence). This CDR3 comprises 13 residues. Trimming took off 3 bases at V and 2 bases at J, with 8 bases between the two ends. CDR3 DNA sequence: TGTGCCAGTAGTATCCCCGGGGCCTACGAGCAGTACTTC. Protein sequence: CASSIPGAYEQYF.

The chain has TRBV7-3 and TRBJ2-3; the D is unclear. The CDR3 extends over 13 amino acids. The germline V and J ends were trimmed by 5 bases and 5 bases, with 11 bases remaining between them. Germline-derived CDR1 and CDR2 are SGHTA and FQGTGA. Here the CDR3 DNA reads TGTGCCAGCAGCCCCCCCGGTGGAGATACGCAGTATTTT. This encodes CASSPPGGDTQYF.

This clone was counted only a few times. The chain employs TRBV4-2 and TRBJ1-6; D is unresolved. With 0 bases removed from V and 7 bases from J, the gap between germline ends came to 7 bases. The CDR3 is made up of 14 amino acids. Germline V gene sequence: CDR1 LGHNA, CDR2 YNFKEQ. The CDR3 protein is CASSQELGNSPLHF. The CDR3 coding sequence is TGTGCCAGCAGCCAAGAACTCGGGAATTCACCCCTCCACTTT.

A few counts support this clone. Here the CDR3 reads CASSLTWASYEQYF. The CDR3 DNA sequence: TGCGCCAGCAGCTTAACGTGGGCTTCCTACGAGCAGTACTTC. The chain has TRBV5-1 and TRBJ2-7, with D uncertain. CDR3 length equals 14 residues. The ends were cut back, 2 bases at V and 1 base at J, with 10 bases in the middle. Germline values: CDR1 SGHRS, CDR2 YFSETQ.

This chain connects TRBV7-3 to TRBJ2-1, with 8 bases fitting TRBD2. Trimming cost V 5 bases and J 7 bases; bases outside gene matches: 10. Germline CDR1 is SGHTA and CDR2 is FQGTGA. CDR3 length: 15 amino acids. CDR3 protein: CASSPRGAGDNEQFF. The CDR3 DNA follows: TGTGCCAGCAGCCCCCGGGGAGCGGGGGATAATGAGCAGTTCTTC.

This clone turned up a few times. V is TRBV11-1 and J is TRBJ2-1, with TRBD1 matching over 7 bases. CDR1 is SGHAT and CDR2 is FQDESV in the germline V gene (reference sequence). V was pared by 5 bases and J by 5 bases, with 6 bases of the junction left unmatched. The CDR3 is made up of 14 amino acids. The CDR3 here is CASSARGTDNEQFF. CDR3 coding DNA: TGTGCCAGCAGCGCCAGGGGGACGGACAATGAGCAGTTCTTC.

This clone has just a few counts. This chain joins TRBV7-9 and TRBJ2-3; 9 bases match TRBD2. Per the germline V gene, CDR1 is SEHNR and CDR2 is FQNEAQ (reference sequence). V lost 1 base, J lost 8 bases, and 7 bases stayed unmatched. CDR3 size: 15 residues. The CDR3, as DNA: TGTGCCAGCAGCTTAGGCGGGGGGGGATCCGCTACGCAGTATTTT. Translating gives CASSLGGGGSATQYF.

This clone has more than one count but fewer than ten. The gene calls are TRBV9 and TRBJ2-2; 7 bases align to TRBD1. The CDR3 is made up of 14 amino acids. Trimming took 4 bases from V and 6 from J; bases not matched to a gene: 6. Germline V gene data show CDR1 as SGDLS and CDR2 as YYNGEE. The CDR3 nucleotides read TGTGCCAGCAGCACTGACAGGGTACCCGGGGAGCTGTTTTTT. It is translated as CASSTDRVPGELFF. Looking up the rest from reference TRBV9 and TRBJ2-2 gives the full variable domain: DSGVTQTPKHLITATGQRVTLRCSPRSGDLSVYWYQQSLDQGLQFLIQYYNGEERAKGNILERFSAQQFPDLHSELNLSSLELGDSALYFCASSTDRVPGELFFGEGSRLTVL.

Comment on this clone: The junction and the germline gene differ at one end; a read error may be behind it. The rearrangement joins TRBV7-7 to TRBJ2-3; unclear D gene. This CDR3 is 13 amino acids long. Germline V lookup: CDR1 SSHAT, CDR2 FNYEAQ (reference sequence). The CDR3 loop reads CASSSEMMHKQYF. The CDR3 DNA follows: TGTGCTAGCAGCTCCGAAATGATGCACAAGCAGTATTTT.

This clone was seen a handful of times. The chain employs TRBV19 and TRBJ1-1, with D tentatively TRBD1 (6 bases). CDR3 size: 14 residues. The V end was cut by 9 bases, the J end by 4 bases, with 18 bases between. Germline-derived CDR1 and CDR2 are LNHDA and SQIVND (reference sequence). The CDR3 DNA is TGTGCCAGCCAAAGGGGGACCGGGATCACTGAAGCTTTCTTT. This codes for CASQRGTGITEAFF.

In its sample, this clone was seen a few times. The chain links TRBV5-1 to TRBJ2-3, with D possibly being TRBD2 (6 bases). This CDR3 is 13 amino acids long. The germline gives CDR1 SGHRS, CDR2 YFSETQ. Deletions cut 7 bases from V and 4 bases from J, with 13 bases between. For the CDR3, the DNA is TGCGCCAGCTGCGGGGACGGGGCAGATACGCAGTATTTT. Protein sequence: CASCGDGADTQYF.

There are a few counts of this clone. The chain links TRBV7-9 to TRBJ2-7; no definite D call. V was trimmed by 5 bases and J by 2 bases, leaving 13 bases between them. Germline V gene sequence: CDR1 SEHNR, CDR2 FQNEAQ (reference sequence). CDR3 length equals 14 residues. The chain's CDR3 is CASSINSGTYEQYF. Here the CDR3 DNA reads TGTGCCAGCAGCATCAACAGTGGAACCTACGAGCAGTACTTC.

This clone was recorded a few times. V and J are TRBV10-3 and TRBJ2-1, with D maybe TRBD2 (7 bases). The CDR3 has 16 residues. Per germline, CDR1 ENHRY and CDR2 SYGVKD. Between the trimmed V and J ends, which lost 0 bases and 7 bases, there was a span of 16 bases. The CDR3 reads CAISESLGGPANEQFF. CDR3 bases: TGTGCCATCAGTGAGTCGCTGGGGGGGCCGGCGAATGAGCAGTTCTTC.

The CDR3 sequence is CASSLEGGWNEKLFF. As DNA, the CDR3 is TGCGCCAGCAGCCTGGAAGGGGGTTGGAATGAAAAACTGTTTTTT. This chain joins TRBV5-1 and TRBJ1-4; D is possibly TRBD1 (6 bases). Trimming pared 4 bases from V and 5 bases from J, leaving 15 bases between. Germline V gene data show CDR1 as SGHRS and CDR2 as YFSETQ. The CDR3 totals 15 residues.

There are a few counts of this clone. The rearrangement uses TRBV13 and TRBJ1-3; D gene uncertain. CDR1 and CDR2 from the germline V gene are PRHDT and FYEKMQ (reference sequence). This CDR3 is 17 amino acids long. Trimming left V 3 bases short and J 4 bases short, with 19 bases between. CDR3: CASSFGGSGYSGNTIYF. The CDR3, as DNA: TGTGCCAGCAGCTTCGGAGGATCCGGATACTCCGGAAACACCATATATTTT.

The CDR3 nucleotides are TGCGCCAGCAGCGTGGGATCAGGGGCTAATCAGCCCCAGCATTTT. Protein sequence: CASSVGSGANQPQHF. V and J are TRBV5-1 and TRBJ1-5; tentatively, D is TRBD1 (6 bases). In germline, CDR1 is SGHRS, CDR2 YFSETQ. V was shortened by 4 bases and J by 4 bases, with 15 bases between the two germline ends. The CDR3 sequence is 15 residues long. The full variable domain, rest sourced from reference TRBV5-1 and TRBJ1-5, is KAGVTQTPRYLIKTRGQQVTLSCSPISGHRSVSWYQQTPGQGLQFLFEYFSETQRNKGNFPGRFSGRQFSNSRSEMNVSTLELGDSALYLCASSVGSGANQPQHFGDGTRLSIL.

This clone was seen only a few times. The CDR3 DNA sequence: TGTGCCAGCAGCCCCCGACAGGCCTACTCTGGGGCCAACGTCCTGACTTTC. It is translated as CASSPRQAYSGANVLTF. The V call is TRBV11-2, the J call TRBJ2-6, with D perhaps matching TRBD1 (6 bases). The CDR3 is 17 residues long. CDR1 is SGHAT, CDR2 FQNNGV, per germline. Trimming removed 5 bases at V and 0 bases at J, with 14 bases between.

This clone was observed a handful of times. The chain is built from TRBV5-4 and TRBJ2-3; 7 nucleotides line up with TRBD2. The germline gives CDR1 SGHNT, CDR2 YYREEE (reference sequence). CDR3 size: 16 residues. V lost 3 bases, J lost 2 bases, and 9 bases stayed unmatched. Here the CDR3 reads CASSSLRAGVTDTQYF. The CDR3 DNA is TGTGCCAGCAGCTCCCTACGGGCGGGGGTCACAGATACGCAGTATTTT.

The rearrangement joins TRBV4-1 to TRBJ1-2, with D perhaps matching TRBD1 (6 bases). The V gene lost 4 bases and the J gene lost 2 bases, with 8 bases spanning the gap. Germline CDR1 and CDR2: MGHRA and YSYEKL. This CDR3 is built from 13 residues. CDR3 bases: TGCGCCAGCAGCCGCACAGGGAACTATGGCTACACCTTC. Translated: CASSRTGNYGYTF.